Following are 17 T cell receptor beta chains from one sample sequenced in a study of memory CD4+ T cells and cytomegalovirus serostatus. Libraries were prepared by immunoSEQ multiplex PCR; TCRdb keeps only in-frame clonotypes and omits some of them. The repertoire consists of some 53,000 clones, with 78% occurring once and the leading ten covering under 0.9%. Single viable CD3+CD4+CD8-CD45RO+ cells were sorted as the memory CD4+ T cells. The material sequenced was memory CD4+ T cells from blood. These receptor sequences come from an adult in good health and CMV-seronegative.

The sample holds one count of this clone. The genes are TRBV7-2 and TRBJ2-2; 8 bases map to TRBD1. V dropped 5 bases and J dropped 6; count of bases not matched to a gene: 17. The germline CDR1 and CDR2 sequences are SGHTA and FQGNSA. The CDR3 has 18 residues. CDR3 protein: CASSDKLPGQAFPGELFF. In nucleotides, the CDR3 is TGTGCCAGCAGCGATAAACTTCCGGGACAGGCGTTTCCCGGGGAGCTGTTTTTT. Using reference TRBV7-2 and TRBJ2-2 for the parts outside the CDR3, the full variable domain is GAGVSQSPSNKVTEKGKDVELRCDPISGHTALYWYRQSLGQGLEFLIYFQGNSAPDKSGLPSDRFSAERTGGSVSTLTIQRTQQEDSAVYLCASSDKLPGQAFPGELFFGEGSRLTVL.

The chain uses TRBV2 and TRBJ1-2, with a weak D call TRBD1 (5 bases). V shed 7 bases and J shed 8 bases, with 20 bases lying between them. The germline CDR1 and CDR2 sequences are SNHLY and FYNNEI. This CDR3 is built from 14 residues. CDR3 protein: CASNPRDLFGGYTF. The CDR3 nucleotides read TGTGCCAGCAATCCCCGGGACCTTTTCGGGGGCTACACCTTC.

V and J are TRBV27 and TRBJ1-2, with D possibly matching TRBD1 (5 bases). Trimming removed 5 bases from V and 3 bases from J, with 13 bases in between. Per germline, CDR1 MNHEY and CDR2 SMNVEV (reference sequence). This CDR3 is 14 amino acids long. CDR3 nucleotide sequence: TGTGCCAGCAGTCTTACGACAGTGGACTATGGCTACACCTTC. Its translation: CASSLTTVDYGYTF.

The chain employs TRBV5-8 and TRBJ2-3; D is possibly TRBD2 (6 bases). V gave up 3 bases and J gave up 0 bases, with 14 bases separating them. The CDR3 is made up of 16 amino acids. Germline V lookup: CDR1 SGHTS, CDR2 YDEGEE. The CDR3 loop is CASSSQAGYSTDTQYF. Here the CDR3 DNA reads TGTGCCAGCAGCTCCCAGGCGGGGTACAGCACAGATACGCAGTATTTT.

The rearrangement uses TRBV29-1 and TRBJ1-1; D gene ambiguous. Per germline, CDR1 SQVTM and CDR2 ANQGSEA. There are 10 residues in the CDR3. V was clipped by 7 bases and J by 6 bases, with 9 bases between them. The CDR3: CSAAGAEAFF. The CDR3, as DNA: TGCAGCGCTGCGGGTGCTGAAGCTTTCTTT.

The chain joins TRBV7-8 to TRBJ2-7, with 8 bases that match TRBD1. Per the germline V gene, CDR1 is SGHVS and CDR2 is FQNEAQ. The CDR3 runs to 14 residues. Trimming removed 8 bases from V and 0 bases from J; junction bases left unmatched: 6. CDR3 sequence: CASLQGVRSYEQYF. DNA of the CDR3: TGTGCCAGCCTACAGGGGGTCCGCTCCTACGAGCAGTACTTC.

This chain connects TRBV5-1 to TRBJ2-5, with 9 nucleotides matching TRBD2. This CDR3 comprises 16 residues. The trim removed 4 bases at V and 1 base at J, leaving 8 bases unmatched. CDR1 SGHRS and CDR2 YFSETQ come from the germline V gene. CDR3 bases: TGCGCCAGCAGCCGGGGGGTGCGGGGGGGCCAAGAGACCCAGTACTTC. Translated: CASSRGVRGGQETQYF.

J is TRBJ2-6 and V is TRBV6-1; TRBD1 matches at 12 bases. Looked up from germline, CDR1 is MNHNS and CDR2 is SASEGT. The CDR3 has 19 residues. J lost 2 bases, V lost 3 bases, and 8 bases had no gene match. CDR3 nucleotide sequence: TGTGCCAGCAGTGACGGGACAGGGGGCAGGAGTACTGGGGCCAACGTCCTGACTTTC. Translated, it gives CASSDGTGGRSTGANVLTF.

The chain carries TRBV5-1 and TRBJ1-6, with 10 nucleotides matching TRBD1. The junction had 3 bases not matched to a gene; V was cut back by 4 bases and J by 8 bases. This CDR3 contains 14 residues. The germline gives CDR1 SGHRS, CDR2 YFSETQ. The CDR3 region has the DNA TGCGCCAGCAGCATCGGGACAGGGGATTCACCCCTCCACTTT. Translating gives CASSIGTGDSPLHF.

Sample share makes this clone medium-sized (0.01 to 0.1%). The CDR3 DNA sequence: TGTGCCAGCAGCTTGGCCCGGGACAGGGACACCGGGGAGCTGTTTTTT. This gives the protein CASSLARDRDTGELFF. This sequence joins TRBV5-6 and TRBJ2-2; 9 bases agree with TRBD1. The CDR3 covers 16 residues. V was pared by 0 bases and J by 3 bases, with 3 bases of the junction left unmatched. Germline values: CDR1 SGHDT, CDR2 YYEEEE.

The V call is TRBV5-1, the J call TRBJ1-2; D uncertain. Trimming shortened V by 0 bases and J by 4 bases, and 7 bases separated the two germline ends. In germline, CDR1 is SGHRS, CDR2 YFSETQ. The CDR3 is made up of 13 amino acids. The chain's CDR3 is CASSLEGSYGYTF. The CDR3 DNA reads TGCGCCAGCAGCTTGGAAGGGTCCTATGGCTACACCTTC. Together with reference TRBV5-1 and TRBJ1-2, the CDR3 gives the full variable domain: KAGVTQTPRYLIKTRGQQVTLSCSPISGHRSVSWYQQTPGQGLQFLFEYFSETQRNKGNFPGRFSGRQFSNSRSEMNVSTLELGDSALYLCASSLEGSYGYTFGSGTRLTVV.

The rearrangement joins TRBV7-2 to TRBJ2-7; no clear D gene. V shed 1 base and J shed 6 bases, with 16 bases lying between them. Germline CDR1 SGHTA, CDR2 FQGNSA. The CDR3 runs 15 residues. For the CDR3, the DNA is TGTGCCAGCAGCTTAGAAGGCAGAGTGGCGTCCGAGCAGTACTTC. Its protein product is CASSLEGRVASEQYF.

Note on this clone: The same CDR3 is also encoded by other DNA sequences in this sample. CDR3 sequence: CASSPGQKETQYF. CDR3 sequence (DNA): TGTGCCAGCTCACCTGGACAAAAAGAGACCCAGTACTTC. The chain combines TRBV18 with TRBJ2-5; D possibly corresponds to TRBD1 (5 bases). Germline values: CDR1 KGHSH, CDR2 LQKENI. V lost 3 bases to trimming and J lost 3 bases, with 8 bases between them. CDR3 length: 13 residues.

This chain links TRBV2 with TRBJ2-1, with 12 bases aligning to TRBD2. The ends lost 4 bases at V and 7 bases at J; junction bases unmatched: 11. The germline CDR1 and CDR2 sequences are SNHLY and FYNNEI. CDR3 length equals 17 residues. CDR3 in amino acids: CASSGFGLAGLRNEQFF. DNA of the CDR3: TGTGCCAGCAGTGGATTCGGACTAGCGGGGCTCAGGAATGAGCAGTTCTTC. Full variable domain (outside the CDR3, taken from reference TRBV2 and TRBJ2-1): EPEVTQTPSHQVTQMGQEVILRCVPISNHLYFYWYRQILGQKVEFLVSFYNNEISEKSEIFDDQFSVERPDGSNFTLKIRSTKLEDSAMYFCASSGFGLAGLRNEQFFGPGTRLTVL.

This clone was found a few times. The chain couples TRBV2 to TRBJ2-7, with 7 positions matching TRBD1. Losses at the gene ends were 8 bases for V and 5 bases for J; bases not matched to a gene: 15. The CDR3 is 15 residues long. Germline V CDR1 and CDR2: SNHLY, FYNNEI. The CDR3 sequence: CASSSRQGVTHEQYF. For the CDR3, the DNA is TGTGCCAGCTCCTCACGGCAGGGGGTGACCCACGAGCAGTACTTC.

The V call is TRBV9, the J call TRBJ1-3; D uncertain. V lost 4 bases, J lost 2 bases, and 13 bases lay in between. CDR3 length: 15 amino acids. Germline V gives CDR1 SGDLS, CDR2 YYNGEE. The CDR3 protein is CASSQRPGAGNTIYF. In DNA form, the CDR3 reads TGTGCCAGCAGCCAAAGGCCCGGGGCTGGAAACACCATATATTTT.

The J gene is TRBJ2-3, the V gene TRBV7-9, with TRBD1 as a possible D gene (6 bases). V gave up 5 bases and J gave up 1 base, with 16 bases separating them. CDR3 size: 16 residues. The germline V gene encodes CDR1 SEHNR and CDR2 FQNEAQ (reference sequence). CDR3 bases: TGTGCCAGCAGCCACTCAGGGGTCGGAGGCACAGATACGCAGTATTTT. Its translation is CASSHSGVGGTDTQYF.